The clone carrying this TCR beta chain was detected only a few times. Its antigen is unknown. This specimen belongs to a study of cytomegalovirus exposure and HLA in healthy donors. Overall study findings and caveats: A missense variant in DCLRE1C was later tied to TCR beta V- and J-gene trimming. CMV serostatus alone was available as immune exposure information.

At sampling all donors were nominally healthy, likely with unrecorded immune exposures. It was with 60 Vbeta and 13 Jbeta primers that the PCR ran. Repertoires were generated with immunoSEQ multiplex PCR, while TCRdb's copy carries only in-frame clones and drops some. The table lists 200,000 to 250,000 clones, 83% of them singletons. Input material: PBMCs. This receptor was taken from a girl aged 5-17 years in good health and CMV-seronegative.

The CDR3 spells CASRYSGSYNEQFF. CDR3 nucleotide sequence: TGCGCCAGCAGATATAGCGGGAGCTACAATGAGCAGTTCTTC. The chain links TRBV10-1 to TRBJ2-1, with TRBD2 matching 9 bases. Germline CDR1 reads WNHNN; CDR2 reads SYGVQD (reference sequence). The CDR3 runs to 14 residues. V lost 6 bases and J lost 3; bases outside the gene matches: 3.